The 21 T cell receptor beta chains in this list originate from one sample, sequenced in a study of blood T cell repertoires in COVID-19. The method was immunoSEQ multiplex PCR; TCRdb's version includes in-frame clones alone and lacks a portion of them. The repertoire consists of some 250,000 clones, with approximately 80% occurring once and the leading ten covering 6.5% to 9.5%. The specimen was peripheral blood. These TCRs come from a woman over 75 with COVID-19, enrolled during active disease.

This chain uses TRBV15 with TRBJ2-2; unclear D gene. Germline-derived CDR1 and CDR2 are LNHNV and YYDKDF (reference sequence). Trimming removed 4 bases at V and 8 bases at J, with 8 bases between. This CDR3 spans 12 amino acids. In nucleotides, the CDR3 is TGTGCCACCAGCACCAATCAGGGGGAGCTGTTTTTT. Translating it yields CATSTNQGELFF.

CDR3 coding DNA: TGTGCCAGCAGTGTTACAGCTTCTAACTATGGCTACACCTTC. Its translation is CASSVTASNYGYTF. This chain uses TRBV6-4 with TRBJ1-2; D is unresolved. Germline CDR1 and CDR2: MRHNA and SNTAGT. The CDR3 is made up of 14 amino acids. The V and J ends lost 4 bases and 0 bases respectively, with 9 bases between them.

This chain links TRBV30 with TRBJ2-3, with D perhaps matching TRBD1 (5 bases). Per the germline V gene, CDR1 is GTSNPN and CDR2 is SVGIG (reference sequence). V was cut by 2 bases and J by 3 bases, with 12 bases left in between. The CDR3 loop spans 14 amino acids. The CDR3 spells CAWSYRGPTDTQYF. CDR3 sequence (DNA): TGTGCCTGGAGTTATAGGGGTCCTACAGATACGCAGTATTTT.

Notes on this clone: Other DNA variants within this sample encode the same CDR3. The J gene is TRBJ2-5, the V gene TRBV19; 7 bases fit TRBD1. This CDR3 region has 14 residues. Germline lookup yields CDR1 LNHDA and CDR2 SQIVND (reference sequence). V lost 5 bases to trimming and J lost 2 bases; unmatched junction nucleotides: 5. CDR3 in DNA: TGTGCCAGTAGTCCACCGGGACAGCAAGAGACCCAGTACTTC. Encoded protein: CASSPPGQQETQYF.

This chain connects TRBV11-2 to TRBJ2-1; possible D gene TRBD1, 6 bases. Germline values: CDR1 SGHAT, CDR2 FQNNGV. The CDR3 loop spans 11 amino acids. Deletions cut 1 base from V and 15 bases from J, with 10 bases between. CDR3 sequence reads: CASSLGQGWFF. The DNA of the CDR3 is TGTGCCAGCAGCTTAGGGCAGGGGTGGTTCTTC.

The CDR3 region is CASSPNSGNTIYF. The CDR3, as DNA: TGTGCCAGCAGCCCAAACTCTGGAAACACCATATATTTT. This chain connects TRBV7-9 to TRBJ1-3; D is ambiguous. The V gene lost 5 bases and the J gene lost 0 bases, with 5 bases spanning the gap. The CDR3 is 13 amino acids. The germline gives CDR1 SEHNR, CDR2 FQNEAQ (reference sequence).

This chain connects TRBV5-4 to TRBJ1-2; 8 bases are a match to TRBD1. Germline trimming cut 0 bases from V and 7 bases from J; bases unmatched to any gene: 5. This CDR3 is 14 amino acids long. Germline CDR1 reads SGHNT; CDR2 reads YYREEE (reference sequence). CDR3 nucleotide sequence: TGTGCCAGCAGCTTGGCAGGGGGCGAGGGTGGCTACACCTTC. Its protein is CASSLAGGEGGYTF.

Written as DNA, the CDR3 is TGCGCCAGCAGCCCGCGTACCCTAGCGGGAGTAAACAATGAGCAGTTCTTC. It translates to CASSPRTLAGVNNEQFF. The J gene is TRBJ2-1, the V gene TRBV4-3; TRBD2 matches at 10 bases. This CDR3 comprises 17 residues. Per the germline V gene, CDR1 is LGHNA and CDR2 is YSLEER. V trimming: 4 bases; J trimming: 5 bases; junction bases outside the gene matches: 11.

This chain uses TRBV18 with TRBJ1-2; 7 nucleotides match TRBD1. J gave up 7 bases and V 3 bases, and 8 bases lay outside the gene matches. The CDR3 spans 14 residues. Germline CDR1 reads KGHSH; CDR2 reads LQKENI. CDR3 coding DNA: TGTGCCAGCTCACCTATTGAGCGACAGGGTGGCTACACCTTC. It specifies CASSPIERQGGYTF.

The chain has TRBV2 and TRBJ1-6; D may be TRBD1 (5 bases). The CDR3 consists of 13 residues. Germline lookup yields CDR1 SNHLY and CDR2 FYNNEI. V shed 11 bases and J shed 5 bases, with 13 bases lying between them. This CDR3 reads CAAGVWDNSPLHF. DNA for the CDR3: TGTGCCGCGGGGGTGTGGGATAATTCACCCCTCCACTTT.

The V call is TRBV10-3, the J call TRBJ1-4; perhaps TRBD1 as D (6 bases). The CDR3 spans 15 residues. Germline V gives CDR1 ENHRY, CDR2 SYGVKD. Trimming pared 1 base from V and 7 bases from J, leaving 13 bases between. The CDR3 bases are TGTGCCATCAGTGAGTTAGGGGGGGTTGCTGAAAAACTGTTTTTT. This sequence encodes CAISELGGVAEKLFF.

The DNA for the CDR3 is TGTGCCAGTAGCATTGAGGGCTCTGGGGCCAACGTCCTGACTTTC. Translation gives CASSIEGSGANVLTF. The chain is built from TRBV19 and TRBJ2-6; the D gene is possibly TRBD2 (5 bases). V lost 6 bases and J lost 0, with 9 bases in between. Germline assignment: CDR1 LNHDA and CDR2 SQIVND (reference sequence). The CDR3 sequence is 15 residues long.

V usage is TRBV19 and J usage is TRBJ2-1; 9 bases align to TRBD1. This CDR3 comprises 18 residues. Germline V gene sequence: CDR1 LNHDA, CDR2 SQIVND (reference sequence). The trim removed 2 bases at V and 4 bases at J, leaving 12 bases unmatched. CDR3 amino acids: CASSINRVRGTGYNEQFF. DNA of the CDR3: TGTGCCAGTAGTATAAATAGAGTTCGGGGGACAGGGTACAATGAGCAGTTCTTC.

The chain joins TRBV7-9 to TRBJ2-5, with 7 bases fitting TRBD2. The CDR3 is made up of 15 amino acids. V shed 0 bases, J shed 4 bases, and the junction held 5 bases outside the gene matches. Germline CDR1 SEHNR, CDR2 FQNEAQ (reference sequence). CDR3 in amino acids: CASSLAGGFGETQYF. CDR3 nucleotide sequence: TGTGCCAGCAGCTTAGCGGGGGGGTTTGGAGAGACCCAGTACTTC.

J is TRBJ2-4 and V is TRBV10-3; tentatively, D is TRBD2 (6 bases). Germline loops: CDR1 ENHRY, CDR2 SYGVKD. The CDR3 runs 13 residues. The V gene lost 10 bases and the J gene lost 5 bases, with 15 bases spanning the gap. The CDR3 coding sequence is TGTGCCAGTTCCGGGGGATTGGAAAACATTCAGTACTTC. Protein sequence: CASSGGLENIQYF.

The sample holds a few counts of this clone. The chain is built from TRBV7-3 and TRBJ2-1, with 7 bases matching TRBD2. The junction had 9 bases not matched to a gene; V was cut back by 4 bases and J by 9 bases. The CDR3 is 14 residues long. From germline, CDR1 is SGHTA and CDR2 FQGTGA. The CDR3 protein is CASSSYGRPGEQFF. CDR3 bases: TGTGCCAGCAGCTCATACGGGAGGCCGGGTGAGCAGTTCTTC.

The CDR3 spells CASSREATSGIISYEQYF. The CDR3 DNA reads TGTGCCAGCAGCCGGGAGGCGACTAGCGGGATAATTTCCTACGAGCAGTACTTC. The genes are TRBV3-1 (or the pseudogene TRBV3-2) and TRBJ2-7; 11 positions agree with TRBD2. V trimming: 4 bases; J trimming: 1 base; junction bases outside the gene matches: 12. The CDR3 is 18 amino acids. CDR1 is LGHDT, CDR2 YNNKEL, per germline (reference sequence).

The chain links TRBV5-8 to TRBJ1-2; 7 bases are shared with TRBD1. V was clipped by 4 bases and J by 3 bases; unmatched bases: 15. Per germline, CDR1 SGHTS and CDR2 YDEGEE. The length of the CDR3 is 17 residues. In DNA form, the CDR3 reads TGTGCCAGCAGCACCGGGACAGTTAGCTCGCAGTACTATGGCTACACCTTC. It specifies CASSTGTVSSQYYGYTF.

This clone appeared a single time. The V and J genes are TRBV11-2 and TRBJ1-4, with 10 bases aligning to TRBD1. The V gene end was trimmed by 1 base and the J gene end by 10 bases; junction bases not matched to a gene: 3. Germline V gives CDR1 SGHAT, CDR2 FQNNGV. This CDR3 has 14 residues. The CDR3: CASSLGQGAGKLFF. CDR3 coding DNA: TGTGCCAGCAGCTTAGGACAGGGGGCCGGAAAACTGTTTTTT.

The rearrangement links TRBV2 to TRBJ2-7, with TRBD2 matching 9 bases. The CDR3 totals 14 residues. V dropped 4 bases and J dropped 2; count of bases not matched to a gene: 3. CDR1 is SNHLY and CDR2 is FYNNEI in the germline V gene. In DNA form, the CDR3 reads TGTGCCAGCAGTGGGGAGCGGGGGGCCTACGAGCAGTACTTC. Translation gives CASSGERGAYEQYF.

The rearrangement links TRBV27 to TRBJ1-6; 8 bases fit TRBD1. This CDR3 contains 16 residues. CDR1 MNHEY and CDR2 SMNVEV come from the germline V gene (reference sequence). With V trimmed by 4 bases and J by 0 bases, 2 bases remained unmatched. CDR3 protein: CASSSGQVSYNSPLHF. For the CDR3, the DNA is TGTGCCAGCAGTTCGGGACAGGTCTCCTATAATTCACCCCTCCACTTT.